One and the same sample provided the 13 T cell receptor beta chains below, sequenced in a study of cytomegalovirus exposure and HLA in healthy donors. Primers for the PCR totalled 60 Vbeta and 13 Jbeta. TCRdb's copy holds only in-frame clones and misses some; the assay was immunoSEQ multiplex PCR. The sample carries 220,000 or so clones, roughly four fifths recorded once. The sample was PBMCs. These receptors originate from a woman in her thirties or forties in good health and CMV-seronegative.

The rearrangement links TRBV30 to TRBJ1-4; unclear D gene. The CDR3 has 13 amino acids. With 0 bases removed from V and 8 bases from J, the gap between germline ends came to 10 bases. CDR1 and CDR2 from the germline V gene are GTSNPN and SVGIG (reference sequence). The CDR3 DNA reads TGTGCCTGGAGTGTGAACCCGGAGGAAAAACTGTTTTTT. It translates to CAWSVNPEEKLFF.

This CDR3 reads CATKQPTNEKLFF. CDR3 nucleotides: TGTGCCACCAAACAGCCAACTAATGAAAAACTGTTTTTT. This rearrangement joins TRBV15 to TRBJ1-4; the D is unclear. The CDR3 has 13 amino acids. Germline V gives CDR1 LNHNV, CDR2 YYDKDF (reference sequence). V gave up 7 bases and J gave up 0 bases, with 6 bases separating them.

The J gene is TRBJ2-2, the V gene TRBV7-9; TRBD2 might be the D (6 bases). Trimming removed 4 bases from V and 6 bases from J, with 21 bases in between. Germline-derived CDR1 and CDR2 are SEHNR and FQNEAQ (reference sequence). The CDR3 totals 17 residues. CDR3 loop: CASSSLWTGEVAGELFF. CDR3 nucleotide sequence: TGTGCCAGCAGCTCACTATGGACGGGAGAGGTGGCCGGGGAGCTGTTTTTT.

This chain joins TRBV2 and TRBJ1-4; D possibly corresponds to TRBD1 (6 bases). V lost 3 bases, J lost 6 bases, and 11 bases lay in between. CDR1 is SNHLY, CDR2 FYNNEI, per germline. The CDR3 runs to 14 residues. The CDR3 DNA is TGTGCCAGCAGTGATGGGCAGGGGTATGAAAAACTGTTTTTT. This gives the protein CASSDGQGYEKLFF.

This clone came up a few times. The chain couples TRBV7-9 to TRBJ2-1, with 13 positions matching TRBD2. Germline V CDR1 and CDR2: SEHNR, FQNEAQ (reference sequence). The ends lost 4 bases at V and 6 bases at J; junction bases unmatched: 3. This CDR3 region has 15 residues. The CDR3 reads CASSSGLAGVNEQFF. In DNA, the CDR3 is TGTGCCAGCAGCTCCGGACTAGCGGGAGTCAATGAGCAGTTCTTC.

This clone was seen just once. The J gene is TRBJ1-5, the V gene TRBV19; 7 nucleotides agree with TRBD1. V lost 3 bases to trimming and J lost 5 bases; unmatched junction nucleotides: 10. CDR1 is LNHDA and CDR2 is SQIVND in the germline V gene (reference sequence). The length of the CDR3 is 16 residues. CDR3 residues: CASSILYVGQDQPQHF. The CDR3 DNA is TGTGCCAGTAGTATTCTCTACGTTGGACAGGATCAGCCCCAGCATTTT.

This sequence joins TRBV19 and TRBJ1-1, with 7 bases aligning to TRBD1. This CDR3 is built from 14 residues. Germline CDR1 reads LNHDA; CDR2 reads SQIVND (reference sequence). The J segment lost 1 base and the V segment lost 6 bases, leaving 5 bases of the junction unmatched. The CDR3 sequence: CASSPGTANTEAFF. In nucleotides, the CDR3 is TGTGCCAGTAGCCCTGGGACAGCGAACACTGAAGCTTTCTTT.

The sample holds one count of this clone. The chain joins TRBV27 to TRBJ1-1, with D possibly matching TRBD1 (6 bases). Between the trimmed V and J ends, which lost 8 bases and 6 bases, there was a span of 25 bases. CDR3 length equals 16 residues. Germline CDR1 reads MNHEY; CDR2 reads SMNVEV (reference sequence). The CDR3 protein is CASANRRPGHNSEAFF. The CDR3 region has the DNA TGTGCCAGCGCCAACCGGCGGCCGGGACACAACTCTGAAGCTTTCTTT.

In this sample, this clone turned up once. Written as DNA, the CDR3 is TGTGCCAGCAGTAATGGACAGGGGGCTAATGAAAAACTGTTTTTT. It specifies CASSNGQGANEKLFF. This chain uses TRBV5-8 with TRBJ1-4; the match to TRBD1 covers 10 bases. There are 15 residues in the CDR3. CDR1 is SGHTS and CDR2 is YDEGEE in the germline V gene. The junction had 4 bases not matched to a gene; V was cut back by 5 bases and J by 3 bases.

The rearrangement links TRBV25-1 to TRBJ2-7; TRBD1 is a possible D gene (5 bases). This CDR3 spans 15 amino acids. V lost 1 base and J 5 bases, leaving 15 bases between the germline ends. The germline V gene encodes CDR1 MGHDK and CDR2 SYGVNS. The CDR3: CASSEFQGHGNEQYF. The CDR3 DNA reads TGTGCCAGCAGTGAATTCCAGGGTCATGGGAACGAGCAGTACTTC.

This sequence joins TRBV2 and TRBJ1-1; a possible D gene is TRBD1 (6 bases). Germline V gene sequence: CDR1 SNHLY, CDR2 FYNNEI. The CDR3 length is 15 residues. V gave up 7 bases and J gave up 5 bases, with 20 bases separating them. The CDR3 coding sequence is TGTGCCAGCAACCGGGACGCCCTTCAGGGGACTGAAGCTTTCTTT. Encoded protein: CASNRDALQGTEAFF.

The gene calls are TRBV4-1 and TRBJ1-1, with TRBD1 matching over 10 bases. J was trimmed by 5 bases and V by 5 bases; bases with no gene match: 5. The CDR3 is 14 residues long. From germline, CDR1 is MGHRA and CDR2 YSYEKL. The CDR3 reads CASSWGQGYTEAFF. The CDR3 coding sequence is TGCGCCAGCAGCTGGGGACAGGGGTATACTGAAGCTTTCTTT.

This sequence joins TRBV15 and TRBJ2-7, with 11 bases that match TRBD1. Germline trimming cut 3 bases from V and 6 bases from J; bases unmatched to any gene: 7. CDR1 is LNHNV, CDR2 YYDKDF, per germline (reference sequence). The CDR3 covers 15 residues. In DNA, the CDR3 is TGTGCCACCAGCAGGCCGGGACAGGGGGTGAGCGAGCAGTACTTC. Translated, it gives CATSRPGQGVSEQYF.